The entry below describes one T cell receptor beta chain. What it recognizes is unknown. Genomic DNA constituted the template upon which TCR beta VDJ and CDR3 profiling was performed. TCRdb redid the calling of the reads with MiXCR, one entry per CDR3 protein. The sample has about 150,000 distinct CDR3 sequences; around two fifths are singletons. This CDR3 is 16 amino acids long. CDR1 and CDR2 from the germline V gene are WSHSY and SAAADI. Trimming cost V 7 bases and J 0 bases; bases outside gene matches: 10. These data are taken from a study of CD8+CD57+ T cells in acquired aplastic anemia. Study information: Sorted CD4+ and CD8+ cell DNA averaged 3.2 ug.

Regarding the study as a whole: Patients were compared with controls for CD8+ Simpson's diversity, and no significant difference emerged.

The V gene is TRBV10-2, the J gene TRBJ1-1; 8 bases are shared with TRBD1. The receptor's source is a human donor in good health, serving as a control. Source material: sorted CD4+, CD8+, or CD8+CD57+ T cells (not recorded which) from PBMCs. This chain's CDR3 is CASNARTGTMNTEAFF. The CDR3, as DNA: TGCGCCAGCAACGCTCGGACAGGGACAATGAACACTGAAGCTTTCTTT.